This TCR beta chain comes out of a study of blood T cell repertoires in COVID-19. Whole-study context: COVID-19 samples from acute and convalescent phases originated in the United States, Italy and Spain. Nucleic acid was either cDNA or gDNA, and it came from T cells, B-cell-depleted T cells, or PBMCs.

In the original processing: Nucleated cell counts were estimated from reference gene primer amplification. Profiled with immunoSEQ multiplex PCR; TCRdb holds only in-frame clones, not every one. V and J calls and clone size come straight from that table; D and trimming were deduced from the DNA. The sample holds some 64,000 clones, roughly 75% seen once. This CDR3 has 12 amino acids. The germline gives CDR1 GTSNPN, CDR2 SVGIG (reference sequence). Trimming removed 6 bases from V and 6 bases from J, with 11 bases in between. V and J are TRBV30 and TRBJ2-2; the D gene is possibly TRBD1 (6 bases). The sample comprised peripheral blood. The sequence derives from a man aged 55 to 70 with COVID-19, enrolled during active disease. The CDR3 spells CACRDRSGELFF. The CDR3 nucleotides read TGTGCCTGTAGAGACAGGTCCGGGGAGCTGTTTTTT.